This T cell receptor (beta chain) is drawn from a study of radiotherapy plus CTLA-4 blockade in lung cancer. Study overall: Disease control was achieved by 31% of patients, and objective responses by over 15%. General study points: There was expansion of tumor-derived TCR clones in blood after radiotherapy plus ipilimumab.

Germline-derived CDR1 and CDR2 are SGHNT and YYREEE (reference sequence). The CDR3 loop spans 13 amino acids. Generated by immunoSEQ multiplex PCR, the TCRdb table keeps only in-frame clones and is missing some. Counted here are approximately 52,000 clones, around 79% occurring once; the ten biggest clones make up 8.5% to 9%. With respect to this clone: Its target is unknown. Its ends do not fully match the called genes, so a read error is possible.

Focal radiation was given together with CTLA-4 blockade (ipilimumab) to patients with chemo-refractory metastatic non-small-cell lung cancer. Sequencing was performed on peripheral blood, taken from a patient treated with radiotherapy plus ipilimumab. This clonotype was obtained from a human donor with non-small cell lung cancer who had a complete response to radiotherapy plus ipilimumab. The chain joins TRBV5-4 to TRBJ2-1; no reliable D call. The CDR3 sequence is CASSLISDKEQFF. CDR3 in DNA: TGTGCCAGCAGCTTGATCTCTGACAAAGAGCAGTTCTTC.